The 9 T cell receptor beta chains listed next were all sequenced from one sample in a study of shared clonotypes between healthy human individuals. Sequencing was performed with immunoSEQ multiplex PCR; in TCRdb, only in-frame clones are kept and a portion is missing. Of 2 million to 2.5 million clones in the sample, just under 95% are singletons; the top ten hold around 0.38%. The sequencing input was naive CD4+ T cells from PBMCs. Subset reported: CD45RA+ positively selected. Receptors originate from a man between 18 and 35 years old in good health. Some clones in this sample may be carry-over from other donors' samples.

This clone was counted between two and nine times. The sample holds other DNA sequences that translate to the same CDR3. The chain employs TRBV18 and TRBJ1-1; D is uncertain. The CDR3 is 12 amino acids. The V gene lost 4 bases and the J gene lost 0 bases, with 3 bases spanning the gap. Germline CDR1 and CDR2: KGHSH and LQKENI. The CDR3 coding sequence is TGTGCCAGCTCACTGATGAACACTGAAGCTTTCTTT. It is translated as CASSLMNTEAFF.

The rearrangement links TRBV5-1 to TRBJ2-1; 8 positions match TRBD2. The V gene's germline CDR1 is SGHRS and CDR2 YFSETQ. The V segment lost 4 bases and the J segment 4 bases; nucleotides outside the gene matches: 7. The CDR3 is 15 residues long. The CDR3 loop is CASSRAGDGYNEQFF. As DNA, the CDR3 is TGCGCCAGCAGCCGAGCGGGAGATGGGTACAATGAGCAGTTCTTC.

V usage is TRBV5-1 and J usage is TRBJ1-1; TRBD1 matches at 11 bases. Germline trimming cut 4 bases from V and 5 bases from J; bases unmatched to any gene: 7. Germline V gene sequence: CDR1 SGHRS, CDR2 YFSETQ. This CDR3 contains 15 residues. In DNA form, the CDR3 reads TGCGCCAGCAGCGGGACAGGGGGTAGTGGGACTGAAGCTTTCTTT. This codes for CASSGTGGSGTEAFF.

The chain joins TRBV11-2 to TRBJ2-1; 7 bases agree with TRBD1. Trimming removed 6 bases from V and 2 bases from J; junction bases left unmatched: 7. The CDR3 contains 15 residues. Germline V gene data show CDR1 as SGHAT and CDR2 as FQNNGV. CDR3 in amino acids: CASREGGVPYNEQFF. Here the CDR3 DNA reads TGTGCCAGCAGAGAAGGGGGCGTCCCCTACAATGAGCAGTTCTTC.

The chain links TRBV6-6 to TRBJ2-7; D call uncertain. Trimming took 2 bases from V and 2 from J, leaving 7 bases between them. There are 13 residues in the CDR3. Germline-derived CDR1 and CDR2 are MNHNY and SVGAGI (reference sequence). The CDR3 is CASSYRETYEQYF. The CDR3 DNA is TGTGCCAGCAGTTACAGGGAAACCTACGAGCAGTACTTC.

The chain carries TRBV29-1 and TRBJ2-1; no clear D gene. The V end lost 4 bases, the J end lost 9 bases, and 19 bases lay between the germline ends. CDR1 and CDR2 from the germline V gene are SQVTM and ANQGSEA. This CDR3 contains 14 residues. In DNA, the CDR3 is TGCAGCGTTGGGCGAGCCCGCCTGTCAGGTGAGCAGTTCTTC. Its translation is CSVGRARLSGEQFF.

The chain links TRBV2 to TRBJ2-1; D may be TRBD1 (5 bases). Trimming shortened V by 4 bases and J by 8 bases, and 12 bases separated the two germline ends. Germline V gene sequence: CDR1 SNHLY, CDR2 FYNNEI. The CDR3 is 13 amino acids. CDR3 sequence: CASSGMGRDEQFF. The CDR3 DNA is TGTGCCAGCAGTGGCATGGGGCGCGATGAGCAGTTCTTC.

J is TRBJ1-1 and V is TRBV28; D unresolved. This CDR3 is 12 amino acids long. The germline CDR1 and CDR2 sequences are MDHEN and SYDVKM. Between the trimmed V and J ends, which lost 4 bases and 10 bases, there was a span of 13 bases. Written as DNA, the CDR3 is TGTGCCAGCAGTTCGCAGACCCCTGGAGCTTTCTTT. The encoded protein is CASSSQTPGAFF.

The chain has TRBV5-4 and TRBJ2-2; D gene ambiguous. Germline V gene data show CDR1 as SGHNT and CDR2 as YYREEE (reference sequence). Trimming took off 5 bases at V and 6 bases at J, with 17 bases between the two ends. The CDR3 has 15 amino acids. CDR3 nucleotides: TGTGCCAGCAGTTATCTGATAGGCGGTCCCGGGGAGCTGTTTTTT. Translation: CASSYLIGGPGELFF.